This TCR beta chain was sequenced for a study of molecular identifiers for immune sequencing clone quantification. The use of previously described methods and listed TCR primers produced the bulk TCR libraries. One entry per CDR3 protein, called by TCRdb with MiXCR from the PCR reads. The table lists 250,000 to 350,000 distinct CDR3 sequences, over 20% of them singletons, with 0.81% in the top ten. The CDR3 consists of 14 residues. Germline loops: CDR1 SGHDT, CDR2 YYEEEE. With 6 bases removed from V and 4 bases from J, the gap between germline ends came to 16 bases. This clonotype came up many times. This receptor was identified in a human donor in good health. Some libraries in this study had Jurkat cell RNA spiked in. The chain links TRBV5-6 to TRBJ1-1; D gene ambiguous. The sequenced material came from naive CD8+ T cells from blood, with Jurkat cell RNA spiked in. Subset meaning: FACS-sorted CD8+CD4-CCR7+CD45RA+ naive T cells. CDR3 bases: TGTGCCAGCACCCCCCTGGAGGGCGGCACTGAAGCTTTCTTT. It codes for CASTPLEGGTEAFF.